This TCR beta chain was sequenced in a study of regulatory T cells in long-lasting Graves disease. Study-wide results and caveats: Since the sample size was small, accuracy may have been reduced. The study found persistent patients shared more public clonotypes (more than 2,500) than new patients (over 900). Persistent disease exhibited a predilection for TRBV28, TRBJ1-2 and TRBJ2-5.

V lost 1 base, J lost 4 bases, and 7 bases stayed unmatched. The CDR3 length is 16 residues. Germline CDR1 and CDR2: SEHNR and FQNEAQ (reference sequence). The time point is: persistent/refractory GD, antithyroid drugs over 5 years with positive TRAb. Researchers made the TCR library from RNA that was extracted from PBMCs. With iRepertoire HTBI primers and Arm-PCR of CDR3 regions, TCR beta libraries were built. MiXCR was run by TCRdb on the multiplex PCR reads, yielding one entry per CDR3 protein. The table has about 430,000 distinct CDR3 sequences, about 21% seen once. This clonotype was recorded many times. As yet, its antigen is unknown.

The sample here was peripheral blood mononuclear cells (PBMCs), taken when the disease was refractory, from a patient treated with antithyroid drugs. The TCR sequence derives from a female donor with Graves disease. This chain links TRBV7-9 with TRBJ2-7; 10 nucleotides agree with TRBD1. The CDR3 is CASSLVPPGQGYEQYF. DNA of the CDR3: TGTGCCAGCAGCTTAGTACCCCCGGGACAGGGGTACGAGCAGTACTTC.